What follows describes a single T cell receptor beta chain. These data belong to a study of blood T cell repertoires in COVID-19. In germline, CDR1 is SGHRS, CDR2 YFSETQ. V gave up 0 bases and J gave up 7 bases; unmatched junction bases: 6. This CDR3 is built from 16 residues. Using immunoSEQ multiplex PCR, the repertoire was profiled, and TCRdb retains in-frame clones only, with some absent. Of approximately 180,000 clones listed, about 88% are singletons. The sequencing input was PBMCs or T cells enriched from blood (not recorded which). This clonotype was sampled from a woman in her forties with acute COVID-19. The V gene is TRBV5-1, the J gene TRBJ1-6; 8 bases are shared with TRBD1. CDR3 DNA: TGCGCCAGCAGCTTGGACAGGGGGATTGGGAATTCACCCCTCCACTTT. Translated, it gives CASSLDRGIGNSPLHF. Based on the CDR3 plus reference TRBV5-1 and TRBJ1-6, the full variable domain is KAGVTQTPRYLIKTRGQQVTLSCSPISGHRSVSWYQQTPGQGLQFLFEYFSETQRNKGNFPGRFSGRQFSNSRSEMNVSTLELGDSALYLCASSLDRGIGNSPLHFGNGTRLTVT.